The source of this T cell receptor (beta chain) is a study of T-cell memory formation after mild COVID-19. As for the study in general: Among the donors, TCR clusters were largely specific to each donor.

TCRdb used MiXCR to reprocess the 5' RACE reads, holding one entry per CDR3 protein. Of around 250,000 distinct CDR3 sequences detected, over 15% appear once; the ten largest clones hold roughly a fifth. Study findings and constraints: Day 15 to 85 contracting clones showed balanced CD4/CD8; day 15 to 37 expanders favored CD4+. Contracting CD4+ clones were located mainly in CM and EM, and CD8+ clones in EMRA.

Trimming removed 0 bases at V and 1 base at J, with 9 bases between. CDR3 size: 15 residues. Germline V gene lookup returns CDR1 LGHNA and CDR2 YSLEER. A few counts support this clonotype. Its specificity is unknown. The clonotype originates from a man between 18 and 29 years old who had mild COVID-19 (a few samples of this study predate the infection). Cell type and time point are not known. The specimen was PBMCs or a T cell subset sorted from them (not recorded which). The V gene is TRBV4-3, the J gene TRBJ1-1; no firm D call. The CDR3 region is CASSQDRWTNTEAFF. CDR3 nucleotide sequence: TGCGCCAGCAGCCAAGATCGGTGGACGAACACTGAAGCTTTCTTT.